This is a list of T cell receptor beta chains from one sample in a study of blood T cell repertoires in COVID-19. Data came from immunoSEQ multiplex PCR; TCRdb stores just in-frame clones and leaves some out. Of 90,000 to 100,000 clones listed, around nine tenths are singletons. The specimen sequenced was peripheral blood. These receptors all stem from a man between 50 and 59 years old with acute or convalescent COVID-19. Both conserved end residues are part of each CDR3. D genes are given only for firm matches. Clone size is given for some rows only: seen once, a few or many times, or a class if the clone is expanded.

D gene	clone size	V gene	J gene	CDR3 DNA	CDR3 protein
TRBD1	NA	TRBV11-2	TRBJ1-4	TGTGCCAGCAGCTTAGCAGGGGGTGGTGAAAAACTGTTTTTT	CASSLAGGGEKLFF
NA	few	TRBV7-6	TRBJ2-3	TGTGCCAGCAGCTCCCCACTAAAGGAGGGCCGCACAGATACGCAGTATTTT	CASSSPLKEGRTDTQYF
NA	NA	TRBV7-9	TRBJ2-2	TGTGCCAGCAGCCGGGAGTACACCGGGGAGCTGTTTTTT	CASSREYTGELFF
TRBD1	few	TRBV2	TRBJ1-6	TGTGCCAGCACTCGAAGGAGGGGGCTAGATTCACCCCTCCACTTT	CASTRRRGLDSPLHF
TRBD2	few	TRBV10-3	TRBJ2-3	TGTGCCATCAGCGGGGAGGGCCGCGGAGTTACGCAGTATTTT	CAISGEGRGVTQYF
NA	NA	TRBV30	TRBJ1-2	TGTGCCTGGAGTGTAAGGGACATGTATGGCTACACCTTC	CAWSVRDMYGYTF
TRBD1	NA	TRBV6-2/TRBV6-3	TRBJ1-4	TGTGCCAGCCGCCTGGGACAGGGGTTCCCTAATGAAAAACTGTTTTTT	CASRLGQGFPNEKLFF
TRBD1	NA	TRBV3-1/TRBV3-2	TRBJ2-7	TGTGCCAGCAGCCAAGAGACAGGGGTGCTATACGAGCAGTACTTC	CASSQETGVLYEQYF
TRBD1	once	TRBV27	TRBJ2-2	TGTGCCAGCAGCCCTACAGGGGGCGGGGAGCTGTTTTTT	CASSPTGGGELFF
NA	NA	TRBV12-2	TRBJ1-4	TGTGCAAGTCGCTCCCGGCTAGGGGTAACTAATGAAAAACTGTTTTTT	CASRSRLGVTNEKLFF
TRBD1	NA	TRBV7-2	TRBJ2-7	TGTGCCAGCAGAACCCGGGACAGGGGGCTTGAGCAGTACTTC	CASRTRDRGLEQYF
TRBD1	NA	TRBV7-9	TRBJ1-2	TGTGCCAGCAGCTTAAAACGGGCCCGGGACAGGGTTAGCTATGGCTACACCTTC	CASSLKRARDRVSYGYTF
NA	NA	TRBV19	TRBJ1-6	TGTGCCAGTAGTTCACGACAGGCGAGCTCCTATAATTCACCCCTCCACTTT	CASSSRQASSYNSPLHF
NA	NA	TRBV18	TRBJ1-3	TGTGCCAGCTCACCGATTACAGGGACATCGAGAGGAAACACCATATATTTT	CASSPITGTSRGNTIYF
NA	NA	TRBV12-3/TRBV12-4	TRBJ2-1	TGTGCCAGCAGTCGTCGCTCCTACAATGAGCAGTTCTTC	CASSRRSYNEQFF
NA	NA	TRBV2	TRBJ1-2	TGTGCCAGCAGTGAATGGTCAGGGAAACACTATGGCTACACCTTC	CASSEWSGKHYGYTF
TRBD2	NA	TRBV3-1/TRBV3-2	TRBJ2-1	TGTGCCAGCAGCCACCGGGGACTAGCGGGAGCTATAGATGAGCAGTTCTTC	CASSHRGLAGAIDEQFF
TRBD2	NA	TRBV5-1	TRBJ2-7	TGCGCCAGCAGCTTGGAGGGTCTAGCGGGGAACCCCTACGAGCAGTACTTC	CASSLEGLAGNPYEQYF
NA	NA	TRBV7-9	TRBJ2-6	TGTGCCAGCGGGAGCAGGGGCTCTGGGGCCAACGTCCTGACTTTC	CASGSRGSGANVLTF
NA	NA	TRBV29-1	TRBJ1-4	TGCAGCGTTGTGGGTTCCGGGGGGCTCGGGAATGAAAAACTGTTTTTT	CSVVGSGGLGNEKLFF
NA	NA	TRBV5-1	TRBJ1-2	TGCGCCAGCACCGTGGCCCCGGGGGGCGATGGCTACACCTTC	CASTVAPGGDGYTF
TRBD1	NA	TRBV19	TRBJ2-7	TGTGCCAGTTCCAGGGGGCCCCGTGCCTACGAGCAGTACTTC	CASSRGPRAYEQYF